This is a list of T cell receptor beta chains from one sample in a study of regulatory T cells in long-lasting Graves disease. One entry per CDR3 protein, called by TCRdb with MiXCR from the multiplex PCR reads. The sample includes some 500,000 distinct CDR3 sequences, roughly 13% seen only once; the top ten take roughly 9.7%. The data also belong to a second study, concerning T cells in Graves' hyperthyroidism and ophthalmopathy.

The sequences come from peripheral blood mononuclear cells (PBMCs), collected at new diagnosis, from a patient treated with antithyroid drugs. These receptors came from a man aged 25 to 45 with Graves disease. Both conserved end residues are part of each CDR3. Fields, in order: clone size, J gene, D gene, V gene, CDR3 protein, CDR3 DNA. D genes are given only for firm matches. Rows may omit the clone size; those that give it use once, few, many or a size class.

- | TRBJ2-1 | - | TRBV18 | CASSPPSREYANEQFF | TGTGCCAGCTCACCACCGTCGAGGGAGTATGCCAATGAGCAGTTCTTC
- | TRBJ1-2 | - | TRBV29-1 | CSVDLGVSGYTF | TGCAGCGTTGACTTGGGGGTGAGTGGCTACACCTTC
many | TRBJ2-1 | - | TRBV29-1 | CSVERAALSSYNEQFF | TGCAGCGTTGAGAGGGCGGCGCTGAGCTCCTACAATGAGCAGTTCTTC
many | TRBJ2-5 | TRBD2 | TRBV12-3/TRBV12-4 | CASSLWTSGVRPQETQYF | TGTGCCAGCAGTCTGTGGACTAGCGGGGTGAGGCCCCAAGAGACCCAGTACTTC
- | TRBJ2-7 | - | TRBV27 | CASASRSVGGYEQYF | TGTGCCAGCGCCTCTCGAAGTGTTGGGGGGTACGAGCAGTACTTC
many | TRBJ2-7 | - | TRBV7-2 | CASSLSPRDGTYEQYF | TGTGCCAGCAGCTTATCCCCCCGGGACGGGACCTACGAGCAGTACTTC
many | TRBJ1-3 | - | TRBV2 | CASSEKAVSSTIYF | TGTGCCAGCAGTGAAAAGGCGGTCTCGTCCACCATATATTTT
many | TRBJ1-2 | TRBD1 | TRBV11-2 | CASSPGTGAIVNGYTF | TGTGCCAGCAGCCCCGGGACAGGGGCAATCGTTAATGGCTACACCTTC
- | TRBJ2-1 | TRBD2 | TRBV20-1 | CSAKVTSKDEQFF | TGCAGTGCCAAGGTGACTAGCAAGGATGAGCAGTTCTTC
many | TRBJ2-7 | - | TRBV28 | CASSSERRRDEQYF | TGTGCCAGCAGTTCGGAGCGGAGAAGGGACGAGCAGTACTTC
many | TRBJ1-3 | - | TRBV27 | CASSFRGEGNTIYF | TGTGCCAGCAGTTTTAGGGGCGAAGGAAACACCATATATTTT
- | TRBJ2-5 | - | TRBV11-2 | CASSLGLGTGVQETQYF | TGTGCCAGCAGCTTAGGCCTGGGAACAGGCGTTCAAGAGACCCAGTACTTC
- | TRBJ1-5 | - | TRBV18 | CASSSVRGSNQPQHF | TGTGCCAGCTCATCAGTTCGGGGGAGCAATCAGCCCCAGCATTTT
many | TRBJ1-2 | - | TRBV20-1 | CSAREGLVPNYGYTF | TGCAGTGCTAGAGAAGGTTTAGTACCTAACTATGGCTACACCTTC
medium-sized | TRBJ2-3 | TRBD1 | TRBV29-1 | CSVARDRGVDTQYF | TGCAGCGTTGCCCGGGACAGGGGGGTAGATACGCAGTATTTT
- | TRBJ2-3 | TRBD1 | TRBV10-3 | CAIGDRSTDTQYF | TGTGCCATTGGGGACAGAAGCACAGATACGCAGTATTTT
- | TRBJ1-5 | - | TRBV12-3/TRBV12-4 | CASSYSLQGGQPQHF | TGTGCCAGCAGTTACTCGTTACAGGGAGGTCAGCCCCAGCATTTT
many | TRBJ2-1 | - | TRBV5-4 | CASSAGGGKVNEQFF | TGTGCCAGCAGCGCCGGTGGGGGGAAGGTCAATGAGCAGTTCTTC